This record looks at one TCR beta chain sequence and its context. Its target is not known. This entry comes from a study of vaccination and CD4 T cells after COVID-19. Overall study: Cells were stimulated with overlapping spike peptides from SARS-CoV-2, HCoV-NL63, HCoV-OC43 and HCoV-229E. Every culture used as a control got a CEFX pool, an HIV-1 Nef pool, or no peptide.

Documented treatment: roughly 10-day PBMC culture with coronavirus spike peptide pools or control peptides (ViraFEST assay). Gathering of the CD4+ T cells, from the unexposed donor, took place before the COVID-19 pandemic (2011-2018). An Oncomine TCR Beta short-read assay was used to sequence the DNA from cultured CD4+ T cells. After culture, CD4+ T cells served as the source for genomic DNA extraction. TCRdb reprocessed the PCR reads with MiXCR, giving one entry per CDR3 protein. The sample carries around 9,300 distinct CDR3 sequences, approximately 37% recorded once. The sample consisted of CD4+ T cells from blood, cultured in vitro. This TCR was recovered from a human donor in good health.

The CDR3 loop is CASSRGQGYGYTF. The DNA for the CDR3 is TGTGCCAGCAGTCGAGGACAGGGGTATGGCTACACCTTC. The V gene is TRBV28, the J gene TRBJ1-2, with 9 positions matching TRBD1. CDR1 and CDR2 (germline): MDHEN, SYDVKM. This CDR3 has 13 amino acids. Trimming removed 5 bases from V and 5 bases from J; junction bases left unmatched: 3.